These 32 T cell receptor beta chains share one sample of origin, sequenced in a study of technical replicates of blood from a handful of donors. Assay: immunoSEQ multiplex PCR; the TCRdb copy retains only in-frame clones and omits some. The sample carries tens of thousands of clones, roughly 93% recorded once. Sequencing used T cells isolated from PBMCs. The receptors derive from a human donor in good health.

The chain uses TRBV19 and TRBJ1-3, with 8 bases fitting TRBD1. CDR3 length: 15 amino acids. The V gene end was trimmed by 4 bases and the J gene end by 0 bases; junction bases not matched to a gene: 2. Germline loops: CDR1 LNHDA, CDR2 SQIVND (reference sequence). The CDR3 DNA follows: TGTGCCAGTAGTAGCGGGACAGGCTCTGGAAACACCATATATTTT. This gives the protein CASSSGTGSGNTIYF.

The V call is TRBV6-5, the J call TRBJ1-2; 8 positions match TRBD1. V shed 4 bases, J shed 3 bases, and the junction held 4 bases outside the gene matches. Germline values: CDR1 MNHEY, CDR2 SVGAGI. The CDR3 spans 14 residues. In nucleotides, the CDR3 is TGTGCCAGCAGTTGGACAGGGAAGTACTATGGCTACACCTTC. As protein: CASSWTGKYYGYTF.

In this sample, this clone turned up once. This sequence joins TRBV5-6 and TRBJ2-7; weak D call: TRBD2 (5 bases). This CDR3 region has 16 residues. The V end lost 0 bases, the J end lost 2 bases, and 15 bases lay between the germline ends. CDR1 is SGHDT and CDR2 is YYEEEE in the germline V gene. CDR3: CASSLGTPGWAYEQYF. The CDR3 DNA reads TGTGCCAGCAGCTTGGGGACCCCGGGATGGGCCTACGAGCAGTACTTC.

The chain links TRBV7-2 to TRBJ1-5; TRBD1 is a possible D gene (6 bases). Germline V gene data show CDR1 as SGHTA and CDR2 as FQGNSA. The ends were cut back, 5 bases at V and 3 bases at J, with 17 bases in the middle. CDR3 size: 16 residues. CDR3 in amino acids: CASSGLDRTFNQPQHF. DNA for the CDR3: TGTGCCAGCAGCGGCCTGGACAGAACGTTCAATCAGCCCCAGCATTTT.

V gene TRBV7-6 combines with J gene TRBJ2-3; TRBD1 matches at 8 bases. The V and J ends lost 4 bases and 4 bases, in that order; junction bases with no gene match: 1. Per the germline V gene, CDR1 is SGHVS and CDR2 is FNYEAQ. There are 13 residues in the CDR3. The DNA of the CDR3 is TGTGCCAGCAGCTCGGACAGGGCAGATACGCAGTATTTT. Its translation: CASSSDRADTQYF.

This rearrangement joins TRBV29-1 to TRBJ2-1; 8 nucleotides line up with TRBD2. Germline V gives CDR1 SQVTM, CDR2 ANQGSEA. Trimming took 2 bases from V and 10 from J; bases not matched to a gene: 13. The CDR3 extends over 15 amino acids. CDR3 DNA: TGCAGCGTTGAAAGCCTAGCGGGTGCTTCGTGGGAGCAGTTCTTC. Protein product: CSVESLAGASWEQFF.

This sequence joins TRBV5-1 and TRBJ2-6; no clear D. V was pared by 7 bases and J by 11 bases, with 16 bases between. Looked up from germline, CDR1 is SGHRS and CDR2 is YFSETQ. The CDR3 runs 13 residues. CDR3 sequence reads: CASGHLINHVLTF. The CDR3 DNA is TGCGCCAGCGGCCATTTGATAAATCACGTCCTGACTTTC.

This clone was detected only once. CDR3 amino acids: CASSGTLQGAYEQYF. CDR3 coding DNA: TGTGCCAGCAGCGGAACACTACAGGGGGCCTACGAGCAGTACTTC. The chain has TRBV5-6 and TRBJ2-7; TRBD1 agrees at 8 bases. The CDR3 loop spans 15 amino acids. The germline V gene has CDR1 SGHDT and CDR2 YYEEEE. The ends lost 4 bases at V and 2 bases at J; junction bases unmatched: 8.

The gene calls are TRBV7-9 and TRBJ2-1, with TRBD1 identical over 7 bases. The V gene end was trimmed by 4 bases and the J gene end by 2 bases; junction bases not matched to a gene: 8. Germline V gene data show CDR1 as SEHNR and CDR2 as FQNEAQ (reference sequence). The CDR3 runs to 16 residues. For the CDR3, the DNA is TGTGCCAGCAGCTCACAGGGGAGTGTGCCCTACAATGAGCAGTTCTTC. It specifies CASSSQGSVPYNEQFF.

CDR3 DNA sequence: TGTGCCAGCAGCTGGGGACAGTTATCCTACGAGCAGTACTTC. Amino acid sequence: CASSWGQLSYEQYF. The chain combines TRBV5-6 with TRBJ2-7; 7 nucleotides line up with TRBD1. After removal of 3 bases from V and 1 base from J, the junction contained 4 bases not matched to a gene. The CDR3 loop spans 14 amino acids. CDR1 and CDR2 from the germline V gene are SGHDT and YYEEEE. The entire variable domain, with the rest obtained from reference TRBV5-6 and TRBJ2-7, is as follows: DAGVTQSPTHLIKTRGQQVTLRCSPKSGHDTVSWYQQALGQGPQFIFQYYEEEERQRGNFPDRFSGHQFPNYSSELNVNALLLGDSALYLCASSWGQLSYEQYFGPGTRLTVT.

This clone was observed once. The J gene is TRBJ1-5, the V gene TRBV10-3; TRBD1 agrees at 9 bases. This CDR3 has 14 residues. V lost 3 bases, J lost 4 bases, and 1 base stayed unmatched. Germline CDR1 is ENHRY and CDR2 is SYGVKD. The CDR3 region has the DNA TGTGCCATCAGTGACGGACAGGGGAATCAGCCCCAGCATTTT. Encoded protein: CAISDGQGNQPQHF.

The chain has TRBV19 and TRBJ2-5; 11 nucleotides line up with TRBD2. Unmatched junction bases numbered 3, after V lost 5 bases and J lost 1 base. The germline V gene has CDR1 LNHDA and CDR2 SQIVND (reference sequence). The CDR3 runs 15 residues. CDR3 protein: CASSPGTSGQETQYF. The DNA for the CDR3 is TGTGCCAGTAGTCCCGGGACTAGCGGCCAAGAGACCCAGTACTTC.

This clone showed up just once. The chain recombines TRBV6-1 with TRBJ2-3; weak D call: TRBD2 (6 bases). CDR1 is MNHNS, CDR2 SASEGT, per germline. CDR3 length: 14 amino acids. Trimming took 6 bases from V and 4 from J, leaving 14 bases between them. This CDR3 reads CASRTRLGADTQYF. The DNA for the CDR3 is TGTGCCAGCAGAACTAGACTAGGCGCAGATACGCAGTATTTT.

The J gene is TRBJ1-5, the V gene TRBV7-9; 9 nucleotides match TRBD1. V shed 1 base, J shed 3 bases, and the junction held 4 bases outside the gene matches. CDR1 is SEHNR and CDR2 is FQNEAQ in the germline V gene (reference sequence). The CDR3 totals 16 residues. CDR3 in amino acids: CASSLGDREINQPQHF. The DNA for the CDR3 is TGTGCCAGCAGCTTAGGGGACAGGGAAATCAATCAGCCCCAGCATTTT. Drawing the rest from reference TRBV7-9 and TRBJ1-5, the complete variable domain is DTGVSQNPRHKITKRGQNVTFRCDPISEHNRLYWYRQTLGQGPEFLTYFQNEAQLEKSRLLSDRFSAERPKGSFSTLEIQRTEQGDSAMYLCASSLGDREINQPQHFGDGTRLSIL.

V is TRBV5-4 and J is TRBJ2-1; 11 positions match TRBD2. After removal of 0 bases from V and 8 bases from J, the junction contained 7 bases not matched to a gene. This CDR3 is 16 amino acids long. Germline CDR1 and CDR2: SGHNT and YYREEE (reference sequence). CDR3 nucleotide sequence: TGTGCCAGCAGCTTGGGTGGCCTAGCGGGAGGAGATGAGCAGTTCTTC. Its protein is CASSLGGLAGGDEQFF.

This CDR3 reads CASPYPLLATYEQYF. CDR3 coding DNA: TGTGCCAGCCCTTACCCTTTACTAGCTACCTACGAGCAGTACTTC. This rearrangement joins TRBV6-1 to TRBJ2-7, with D possibly TRBD2 on 6 matching bases. The V end lost 8 bases, the J end lost 2 bases, and 19 bases lay between the germline ends. The CDR3 spans 15 residues. CDR1 MNHNS and CDR2 SASEGT come from the germline V gene.

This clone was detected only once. This chain's CDR3 is CASSEGQAGNTIYF. DNA of the CDR3: TGTGCCAGCAGTGAAGGGCAAGCTGGAAACACCATATATTTT. The rearrangement joins TRBV2 to TRBJ1-3; D unresolved. CDR3 length: 14 residues. V lost 1 base and J 2 bases, leaving 6 bases between the germline ends. CDR1 is SNHLY and CDR2 is FYNNEI in the germline V gene.

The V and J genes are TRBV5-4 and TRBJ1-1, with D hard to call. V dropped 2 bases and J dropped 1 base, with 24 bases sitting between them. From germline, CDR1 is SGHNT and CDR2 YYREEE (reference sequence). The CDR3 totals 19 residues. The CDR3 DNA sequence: TGTGCCAGCAGCTTTAATGAGGGCCCACTCATGGTTGGGAACACTGAAGCTTTCTTT. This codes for CASSFNEGPLMVGNTEAFF.

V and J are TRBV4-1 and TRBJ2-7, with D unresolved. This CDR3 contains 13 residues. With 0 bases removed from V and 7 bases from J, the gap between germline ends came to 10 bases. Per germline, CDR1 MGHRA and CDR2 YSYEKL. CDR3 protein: CASSQDPPGEQYF. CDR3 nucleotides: TGCGCCAGCAGCCAAGATCCCCCCGGGGAGCAGTACTTC.

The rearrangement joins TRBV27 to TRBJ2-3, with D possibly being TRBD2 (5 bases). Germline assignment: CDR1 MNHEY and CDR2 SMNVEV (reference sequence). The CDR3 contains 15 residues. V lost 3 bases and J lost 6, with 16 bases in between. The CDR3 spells CASSLEADPRDTQYF. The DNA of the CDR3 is TGTGCCAGCAGTTTGGAGGCTGACCCGCGCGATACGCAGTATTTT.

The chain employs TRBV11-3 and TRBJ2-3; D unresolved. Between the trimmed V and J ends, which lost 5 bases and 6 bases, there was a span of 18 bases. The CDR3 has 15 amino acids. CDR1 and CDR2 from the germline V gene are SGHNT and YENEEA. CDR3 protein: CASSPLPRVFDTQYF. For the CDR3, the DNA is TGTGCCAGCAGCCCCCTCCCTCGGGTATTTGATACGCAGTATTTT.

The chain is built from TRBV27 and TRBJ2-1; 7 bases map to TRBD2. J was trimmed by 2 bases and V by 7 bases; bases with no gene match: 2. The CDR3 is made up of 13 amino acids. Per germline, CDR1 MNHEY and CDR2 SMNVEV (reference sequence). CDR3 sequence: CASIGGTYNEQFF. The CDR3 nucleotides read TGTGCCAGCATCGGGGGGACCTACAATGAGCAGTTCTTC.

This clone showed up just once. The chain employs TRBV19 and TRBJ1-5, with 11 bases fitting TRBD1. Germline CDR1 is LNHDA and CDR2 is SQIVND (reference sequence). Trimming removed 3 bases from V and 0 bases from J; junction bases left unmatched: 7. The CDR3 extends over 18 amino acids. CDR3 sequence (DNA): TGTGCCAGTAGTATCCCCGGACAGGGGGCGTATAGCAATCAGCCCCAGCATTTT. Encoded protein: CASSIPGQGAYSNQPQHF.

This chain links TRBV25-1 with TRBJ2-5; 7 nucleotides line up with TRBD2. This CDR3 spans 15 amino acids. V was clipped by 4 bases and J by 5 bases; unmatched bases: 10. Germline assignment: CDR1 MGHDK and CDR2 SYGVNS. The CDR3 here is CASSGQQGGWETQYF. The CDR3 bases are TGTGCCAGCAGTGGGCAGCAGGGAGGGTGGGAGACCCAGTACTTC. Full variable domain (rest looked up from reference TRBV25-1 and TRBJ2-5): EADIYQTPRYLVIGTGKKITLECSQTMGHDKMYWYQQDPGMELHLIHYSYGVNSTEKGDLSSESTVSRIRTEHFPLTLESARPSHTSQYLCASSGQQGGWETQYFGPGTRLLVL.

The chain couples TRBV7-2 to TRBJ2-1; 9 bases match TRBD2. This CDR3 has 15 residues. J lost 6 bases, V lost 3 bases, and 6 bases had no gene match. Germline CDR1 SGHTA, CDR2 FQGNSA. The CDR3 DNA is TGTGCCAGCAGCTTTTATCTGACTAGCGGCAATGAGCAGTTCTTC. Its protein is CASSFYLTSGNEQFF.

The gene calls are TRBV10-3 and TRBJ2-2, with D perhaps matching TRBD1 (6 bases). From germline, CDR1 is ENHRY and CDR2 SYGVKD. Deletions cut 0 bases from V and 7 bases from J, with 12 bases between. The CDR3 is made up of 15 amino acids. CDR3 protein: CAISESQGSGGELFF. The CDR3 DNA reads TGTGCCATCAGTGAGTCGCAGGGGTCCGGCGGGGAGCTGTTTTTT.

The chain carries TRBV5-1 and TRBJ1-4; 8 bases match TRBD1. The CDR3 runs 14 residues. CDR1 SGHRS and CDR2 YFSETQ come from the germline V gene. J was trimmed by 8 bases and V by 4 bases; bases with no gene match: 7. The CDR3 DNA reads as TGCGCCAGCAGCGACAGGGGCCACAACGAAAAACTGTTTTTT. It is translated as CASSDRGHNEKLFF.

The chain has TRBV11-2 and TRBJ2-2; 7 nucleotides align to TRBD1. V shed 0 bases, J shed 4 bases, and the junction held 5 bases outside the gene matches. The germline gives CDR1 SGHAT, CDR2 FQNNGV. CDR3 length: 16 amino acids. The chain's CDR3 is CASSLDVGTVTGELFF. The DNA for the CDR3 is TGTGCCAGCAGCTTAGATGTGGGGACAGTCACCGGGGAGCTGTTTTTT.

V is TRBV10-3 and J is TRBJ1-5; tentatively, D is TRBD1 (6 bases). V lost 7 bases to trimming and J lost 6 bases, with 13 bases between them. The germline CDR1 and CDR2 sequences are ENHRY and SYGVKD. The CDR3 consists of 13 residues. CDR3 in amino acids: CAITRQAGQPQHF. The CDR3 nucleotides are TGTGCCATCACCCGACAGGCGGGTCAGCCCCAGCATTTT.

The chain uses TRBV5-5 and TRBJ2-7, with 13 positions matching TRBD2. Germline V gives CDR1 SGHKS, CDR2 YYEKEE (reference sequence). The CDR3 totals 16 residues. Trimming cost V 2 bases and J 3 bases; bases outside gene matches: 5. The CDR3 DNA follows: TGTGCCAGCAGCTTTACGGGACTAGCGGGACTCTACGAGCAGTACTTC. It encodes CASSFTGLAGLYEQYF.

The CDR3 DNA follows: TGTGCCAGTACCCCCGGCAAGGGACACAGATATAGCAATCAGCCCCAGCATTTT. This encodes CASTPGKGHRYSNQPQHF. The chain uses TRBV19 and TRBJ1-5; maybe TRBD1 (6 bases). Germline-derived CDR1 and CDR2 are LNHDA and SQIVND (reference sequence). Deletions cut 7 bases from V and 0 bases from J, with 22 bases between. The CDR3 extends over 18 amino acids.

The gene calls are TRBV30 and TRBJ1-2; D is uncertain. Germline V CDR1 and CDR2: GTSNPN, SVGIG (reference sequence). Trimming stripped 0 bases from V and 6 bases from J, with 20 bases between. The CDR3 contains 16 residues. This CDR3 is CAWSVRYLPRDHGYTF. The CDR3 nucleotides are TGTGCCTGGAGTGTAAGATACCTCCCCCGCGATCATGGCTACACCTTC.